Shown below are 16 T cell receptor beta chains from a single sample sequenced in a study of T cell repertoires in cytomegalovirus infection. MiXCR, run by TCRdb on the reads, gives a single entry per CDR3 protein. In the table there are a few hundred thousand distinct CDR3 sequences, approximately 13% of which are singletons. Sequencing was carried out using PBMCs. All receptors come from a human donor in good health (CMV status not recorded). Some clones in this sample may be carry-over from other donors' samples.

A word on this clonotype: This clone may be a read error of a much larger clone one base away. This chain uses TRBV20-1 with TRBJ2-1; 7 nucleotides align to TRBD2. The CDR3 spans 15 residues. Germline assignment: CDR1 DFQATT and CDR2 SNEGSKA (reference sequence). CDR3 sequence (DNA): TGCGGTGCTAGAGAAATCGGGGGGATACGAAATGAGCAGTTCTTC. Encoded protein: CGAREIGGIRNEQFF.

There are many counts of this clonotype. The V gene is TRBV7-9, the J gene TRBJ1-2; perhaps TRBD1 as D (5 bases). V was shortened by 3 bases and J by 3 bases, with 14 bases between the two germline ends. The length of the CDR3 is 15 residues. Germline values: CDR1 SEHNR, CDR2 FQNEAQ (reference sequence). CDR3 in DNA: TGTGCCAGCAGCTTTAATTCGGGAGGGGACTATGGCTACACCTTC. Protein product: CASSFNSGGDYGYTF.

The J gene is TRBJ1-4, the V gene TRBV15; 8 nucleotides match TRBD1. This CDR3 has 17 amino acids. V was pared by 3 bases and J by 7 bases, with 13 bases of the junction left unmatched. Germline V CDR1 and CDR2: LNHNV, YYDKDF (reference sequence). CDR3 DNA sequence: TGTGCCACCAGCAGGGGACCATGGACGGGGACAGGTGAAAAACTGTTTTTT. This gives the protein CATSRGPWTGTGEKLFF.

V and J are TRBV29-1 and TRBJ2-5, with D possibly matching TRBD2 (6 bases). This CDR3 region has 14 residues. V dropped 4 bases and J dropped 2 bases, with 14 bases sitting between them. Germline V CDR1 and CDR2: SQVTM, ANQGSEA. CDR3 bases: TGCAGCGTTGGGGGCGGGGCGGTGCAAGAGACCCAGTACTTC. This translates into CSVGGGAVQETQYF.

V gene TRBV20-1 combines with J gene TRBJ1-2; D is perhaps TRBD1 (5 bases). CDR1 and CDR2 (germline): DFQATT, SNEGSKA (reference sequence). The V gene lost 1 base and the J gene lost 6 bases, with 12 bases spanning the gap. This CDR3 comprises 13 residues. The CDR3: CSARVRGSDGYTF. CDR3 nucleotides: TGCAGTGCTAGAGTCCGGGGGTCTGATGGCTACACCTTC.

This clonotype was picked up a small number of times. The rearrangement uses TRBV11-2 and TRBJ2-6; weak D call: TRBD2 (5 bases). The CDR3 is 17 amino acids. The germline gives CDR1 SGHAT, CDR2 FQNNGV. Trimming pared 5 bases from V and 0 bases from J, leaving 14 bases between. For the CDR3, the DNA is TGTGCCAGCAGCCCGGGGTTAGCCAGCTCTGGGGCCAACGTCCTGACTTTC. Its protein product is CASSPGLASSGANVLTF.

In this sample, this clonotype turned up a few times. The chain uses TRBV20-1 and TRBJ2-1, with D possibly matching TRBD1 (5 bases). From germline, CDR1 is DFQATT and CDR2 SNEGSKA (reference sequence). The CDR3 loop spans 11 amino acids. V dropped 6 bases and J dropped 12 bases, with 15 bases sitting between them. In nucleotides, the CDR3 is TGCAGTGCCCCCCGTTCTAGGGGGCAGTTCTTC. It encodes CSAPRSRGQFF.

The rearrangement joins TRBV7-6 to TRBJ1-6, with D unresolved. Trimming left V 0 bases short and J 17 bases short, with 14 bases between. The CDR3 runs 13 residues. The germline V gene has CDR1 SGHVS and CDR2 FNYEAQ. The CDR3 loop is CASSLAAEERFHF. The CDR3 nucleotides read TGTGCCAGCAGCTTAGCGGCCGAGGAGAGGTTCCACTTT.

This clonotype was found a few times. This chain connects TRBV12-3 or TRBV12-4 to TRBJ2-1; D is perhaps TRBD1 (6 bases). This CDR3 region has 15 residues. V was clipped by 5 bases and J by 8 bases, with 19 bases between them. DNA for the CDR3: TGTGCCAGCAGTCTGGACAGAACGGTAGGCGATGAGCAGTTCTTC. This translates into CASSLDRTVGDEQFF.

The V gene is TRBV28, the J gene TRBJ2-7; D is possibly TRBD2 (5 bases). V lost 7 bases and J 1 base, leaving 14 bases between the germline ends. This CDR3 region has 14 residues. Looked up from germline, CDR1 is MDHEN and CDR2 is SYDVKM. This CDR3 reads CASNRGGPSYEQYF. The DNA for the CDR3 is TGTGCCAGCAATCGCGGAGGCCCTTCCTACGAGCAGTACTTC.

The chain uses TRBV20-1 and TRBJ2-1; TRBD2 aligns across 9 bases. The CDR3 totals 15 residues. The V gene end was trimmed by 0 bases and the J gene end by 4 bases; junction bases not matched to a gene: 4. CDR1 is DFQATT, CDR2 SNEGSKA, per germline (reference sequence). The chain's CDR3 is CSAREFSGGYNEQFF. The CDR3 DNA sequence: TGCAGTGCTAGAGAATTTAGCGGGGGATACAATGAGCAGTTCTTC.

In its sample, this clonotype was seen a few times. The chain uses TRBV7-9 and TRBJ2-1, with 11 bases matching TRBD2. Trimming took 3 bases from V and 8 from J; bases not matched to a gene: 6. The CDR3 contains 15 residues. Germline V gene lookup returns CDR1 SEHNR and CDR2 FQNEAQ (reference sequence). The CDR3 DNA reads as TGTGCCAGCAGCTTCGAGACTAGCGGGATCGATGAGCAGTTCTTC. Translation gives CASSFETSGIDEQFF.

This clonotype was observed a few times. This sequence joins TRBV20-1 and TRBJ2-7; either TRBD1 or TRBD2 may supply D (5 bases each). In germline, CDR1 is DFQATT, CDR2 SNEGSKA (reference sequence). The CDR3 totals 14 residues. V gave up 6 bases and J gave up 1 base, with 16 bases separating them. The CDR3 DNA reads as TGCAGTGCCGAATTCGGGGCCTCGTCCTACGAGCAGTACTTC. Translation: CSAEFGASSYEQYF.

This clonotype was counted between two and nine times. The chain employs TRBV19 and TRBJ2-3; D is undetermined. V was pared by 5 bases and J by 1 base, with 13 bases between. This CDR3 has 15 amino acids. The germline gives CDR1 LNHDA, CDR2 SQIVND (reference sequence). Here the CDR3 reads CASSRYPQGTDTQYF. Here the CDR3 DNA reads TGTGCCAGTAGTCGCTATCCCCAGGGCACAGATACGCAGTATTTT. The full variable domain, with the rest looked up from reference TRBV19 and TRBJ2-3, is DGGITQSPKYLFRKEGQNVTLSCEQNLNHDAMYWYRQDPGQGLRLIYYSQIVNDFQKGDIAEGYSVSREKKESFPLTVTSAQKNPTAFYLCASSRYPQGTDTQYFGPGTRLTVL.

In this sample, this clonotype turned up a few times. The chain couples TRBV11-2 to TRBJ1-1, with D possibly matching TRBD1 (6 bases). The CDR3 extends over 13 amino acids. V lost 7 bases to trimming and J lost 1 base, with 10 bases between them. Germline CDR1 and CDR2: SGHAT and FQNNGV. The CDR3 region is CASTPTGNTEAFF. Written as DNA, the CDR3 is TGTGCCAGCACCCCGACAGGGAACACTGAAGCTTTCTTT. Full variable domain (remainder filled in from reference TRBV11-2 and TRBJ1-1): EAGVAQSPRYKIIEKRQSVAFWCNPISGHATLYWYQQILGQGPKLLIQFQNNGVVDDSQLPKDRFSAERLKGVDSTLKIQPAKLEDSAVYLCASTPTGNTEAFFGQGTRLTVV.

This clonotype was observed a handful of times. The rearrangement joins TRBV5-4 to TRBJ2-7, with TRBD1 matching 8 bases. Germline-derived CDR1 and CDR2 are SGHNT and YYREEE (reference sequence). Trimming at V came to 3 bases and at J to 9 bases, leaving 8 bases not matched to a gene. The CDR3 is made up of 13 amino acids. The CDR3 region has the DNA TGTGCCAGCAGCTCTACAGGGGGAAATAGGCAGTACTTC. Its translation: CASSSTGGNRQYF.